This entry lists 17 T cell receptor beta chains sequenced from one sample in a study of a mutant IDH1 vaccine in newly diagnosed glioma. Antigens for these TCRs are unknown. Libraries were prepared by immunoSEQ multiplex PCR; TCRdb keeps only in-frame clonotypes and omits some of them. The data show around 50,000 clones, approximately 80% seen once. The sample's time point: week 35, safety follow-up. Vaccination used 300 ug of mutant IDH1 20-mer peptide per dose, with topical imiquimod. The material sequenced was PBMCs, taken from a glioma patient whose treatment included an IDH1 peptide vaccine. Source of these receptors: a man aged 35 to 55 with glioma.

This sequence joins TRBV9 and TRBJ2-1; TRBD2 aligns across 7 bases. Germline V gives CDR1 SGDLS, CDR2 YYNGEE. The CDR3 totals 13 residues. The V and J ends lost 0 bases and 15 bases, in that order; junction bases with no gene match: 9. CDR3 sequence (DNA): TGTGCCAGCAGCGTAGACGGGACTATGCCGGGGTTCTTC. Amino acid sequence: CASSVDGTMPGFF.

The chain has TRBV2 and TRBJ2-2, with D tentatively TRBD2 (6 bases). The ends were cut back, 5 bases at V and 4 bases at J, with 14 bases in the middle. Looked up from germline, CDR1 is SNHLY and CDR2 is FYNNEI. The CDR3 consists of 15 residues. The CDR3 sequence: CASSFLGTATGELFF. CDR3 sequence (DNA): TGTGCCAGCAGTTTCCTCGGGACTGCCACCGGGGAGCTGTTTTTT.

The CDR3 loop is CASSLGQGFYNSPLHF. CDR3 bases: TGTGCCAGCAGCTTGGGACAGGGGTTCTATAATTCACCCCTCCACTTT. The chain combines TRBV7-9 with TRBJ1-6; 10 bases are a match to TRBD1. Trimming took 3 bases from V and 3 from J; bases not matched to a gene: 2. CDR3 size: 16 residues. From germline, CDR1 is SEHNR and CDR2 FQNEAQ (reference sequence).

The rearrangement joins TRBV30 to TRBJ1-2; tentative D call: TRBD1 (5 bases). This CDR3 region has 17 residues. Trimming stripped 4 bases from V and 6 bases from J, with 27 bases between. Germline V lookup: CDR1 GTSNPN, CDR2 SVGIG (reference sequence). The CDR3 DNA sequence: TGTGCCTGGATTTCGGATAGGGACGGCGCATGGCGGGATGGCTACACCTTC. Encoded protein: CAWISDRDGAWRDGYTF.

This clone has just a few counts. The DNA for the CDR3 is TGCAGGGAGATTCAGGGTGAAGCTTTCTTT. It specifies CREIQGEAFF. The chain couples TRBV20-1 to TRBJ1-1; D is possibly TRBD1 (5 bases). This CDR3 has 10 residues. Germline CDR1 DFQATT, CDR2 SNEGSKA (reference sequence).

The V and J genes are TRBV18 and TRBJ1-6, with TRBD1 matching over 9 bases. The CDR3 has 16 amino acids. Per germline, CDR1 KGHSH and CDR2 LQKENI. V dropped 8 bases and J dropped 9; count of bases not matched to a gene: 14. CDR3 amino acids: CASESQYGTGTSPLHF. The CDR3 DNA follows: TGTGCCAGCGAGAGCCAGTACGGGACAGGGACTTCACCCCTCCACTTT. Filled out from reference TRBV18 and TRBJ1-6, the complete variable domain reads NAGVMQNPRHLVRRRGQEARLRCSPMKGHSHVYWYRQLPEEGLKFMVYLQKENIIDESGMPKERFSAEFPKEGPSILRIQQVVRGDSAAYFCASESQYGTGTSPLHFGNGTRLTVT.

The rearrangement links TRBV6-5 to TRBJ1-1; D possibly corresponds to TRBD1 (6 bases). This CDR3 is built from 14 residues. Trimming stripped 6 bases from V and 4 bases from J, with 15 bases between. CDR1 is MNHEY, CDR2 SVGAGI, per germline. The CDR3: CASRRKGGGTEAFF. The CDR3 bases are TGTGCCAGCAGACGCAAGGGAGGGGGCACTGAAGCTTTCTTT.

The V call is TRBV27, the J call TRBJ1-1; D unresolved. Trimming removed 5 bases at V and 2 bases at J, with 6 bases between. Germline lookup yields CDR1 MNHEY and CDR2 SMNVEV (reference sequence). The CDR3 consists of 12 residues. The CDR3 nucleotides read TGTGCCAGCAGTAATCACAACACTGAAGCTTTCTTT. Amino acids: CASSNHNTEAFF.

The chain combines TRBV7-9 with TRBJ2-5; the match to TRBD1 covers 7 bases. The J segment lost 5 bases and the V segment lost 3 bases, leaving 9 bases of the junction unmatched. CDR3 length equals 15 residues. CDR1 SEHNR and CDR2 FQNEAQ come from the germline V gene (reference sequence). In nucleotides, the CDR3 is TGTGCCAGCAGCTTCCAAGAGGGGGCATGGGAGACCCAGTACTTC. This gives the protein CASSFQEGAWETQYF.

This clone was picked up a small number of times. The rearrangement joins TRBV6-1 to TRBJ2-7; the D gene could be TRBD1 or TRBD2 (7 bases each). The germline V gene encodes CDR1 MNHNS and CDR2 SASEGT. The CDR3 contains 15 residues. The V end lost 6 bases, the J end lost 1 base, and 16 bases lay between the germline ends. As DNA, the CDR3 is TGTGCCAGCAGGGCGGGGGACAGACCTTCCTACGAGCAGTACTTC. This translates into CASRAGDRPSYEQYF.

This clone was observed a few times. The chain is built from TRBV14 and TRBJ1-1; no clear D gene. From germline, CDR1 is SGHDN and CDR2 FVKESK. This CDR3 is built from 13 residues. The germline V and J ends were trimmed by 0 bases and 4 bases, with 6 bases remaining between them. CDR3 nucleotide sequence: TGTGCCAGCAGCCAAGACAGAGTCACTGAAGCTTTCTTT. It yields the protein CASSQDRVTEAFF.

The rearrangement joins TRBV5-1 to TRBJ1-1; maybe TRBD1 (5 bases). The CDR3 extends over 14 amino acids. V was cut by 2 bases and J by 2 bases, with 10 bases left in between. The germline gives CDR1 SGHRS, CDR2 YFSETQ. The CDR3 is CASSFQGQNTEAFF. DNA of the CDR3: TGCGCCAGCAGCTTTCAGGGCCAAAACACTGAAGCTTTCTTT.

The chain uses TRBV7-6 and TRBJ2-2; D call uncertain. The CDR3 is 13 residues long. The V gene's germline CDR1 is SGHVS and CDR2 FNYEAQ. Trimming shortened V by 5 bases and J by 4 bases, and 8 bases separated the two germline ends. Here the CDR3 DNA reads TGTGCCAGCAGCCTTAGGGTCACCGGGGAGCTGTTTTTT. Its translation: CASSLRVTGELFF.

This clone appeared a single time. DNA for the CDR3: TGTGCCAGCAGCGCCGGACAGATCAATCAGCCCCAGCATTTT. It codes for CASSAGQINQPQHF. The rearrangement joins TRBV7-9 to TRBJ1-5; a possible D gene is TRBD1 (6 bases). Trimming cost V 5 bases and J 3 bases, with 11 bases left between them. This CDR3 is built from 14 residues. Germline CDR1 and CDR2: SEHNR and FQNEAQ (reference sequence).

This clone came up a few times. The gene calls are TRBV5-1 and TRBJ1-1; D unresolved. The CDR3 contains 14 residues. Germline-derived CDR1 and CDR2 are SGHRS and YFSETQ. V lost 2 bases and J 2 bases, leaving 10 bases between the germline ends. The CDR3: CASSFGPTNTEAFF. The DNA of the CDR3 is TGCGCCAGCAGCTTTGGGCCGACTAACACTGAAGCTTTCTTT.

V is TRBV5-6 and J is TRBJ2-5; no clear D gene. This CDR3 is 13 amino acids long. The V and J ends lost 6 bases and 7 bases respectively, with 16 bases between them. Germline values: CDR1 SGHDT, CDR2 YYEEEE. The CDR3 protein is CASTDLKPGTQYF. As DNA, the CDR3 is TGTGCCAGCACCGACCTCAAACCAGGGACCCAGTACTTC.

This clone has only a few counts. The chain joins TRBV4-1 to TRBJ2-7; the D is unclear. CDR3 length equals 15 residues. Germline values: CDR1 MGHRA, CDR2 YSYEKL. Trimming cost V 0 bases and J 3 bases, with 12 bases left between them. The CDR3 bases are TGCGCCAGCAGCCAAGAAATCGGCAGGAGCTACGAGCAGTACTTC. Its protein product is CASSQEIGRSYEQYF.